A selection of T cell receptor beta chains follows, all from one sample in a study of CD8 T cells in ankylosing spondylitis. TCRdb reprocessed the 5' RACE reads via MiXCR and lists one record per CDR3 protein. The sample comprises a few hundred thousand distinct CDR3 sequences, about 16% of which are singletons, and roughly 43% rests with the top ten. The sequencing input was blood, either unsorted or a sorted T cell fraction (not recorded which). These TCRs come from a male donor with ankylosing spondylitis. CDR3s leave out the opening cysteine and the closing phenylalanine or tryptophan.

>TRBV4-2|TRBJ2-5
ASSQDRAGETQY
>TRBV28|TRBJ2-3
ASRSLAGGSTDTQY
>TRBV29-1|TRBJ2-3
SVDPSGGTDTQY
>TRBV6-1|TRBJ2-7
ASSENRNSYEQY
>TRBV6-2/TRBV6-3|TRBJ2-1
ASSSLADNEQF
>TRBV12-3/TRBV12-4|TRBJ1-1
ASREGQGGTEAF
>TRBV7-6|TRBJ2-1
ASATLAGVSYNEQF
>TRBV24-1|TRBJ2-3
ATSLGSSDTQY
>TRBV5-6|TRBJ2-3
ASTLAVTDTQY
>TRBV27|TRBJ2-1
ASSLTLAGYNEQF
>TRBV24-1|TRBJ2-1
ATSGETAFPSYNEQF
>TRBV20-1|TRBJ2-7
SARRTSIPYEQY
>TRBV5-1|TRBJ2-7
ASSWSLTGIDNEQY
>TRBV20-1|TRBJ2-3
SARCGLGRDTQY
>TRBV20-1|TRBJ2-7
SARDAGKYEQY
>TRBV9|TRBJ2-1
ASSAPRGLANYGEQF
>TRBV6-2/TRBV6-3|TRBJ2-7
ASSNGQEGMPYEQY
>TRBV9|TRBJ2-1
ASSSSSGDYNEQF
>TRBV6-1|TRBJ2-7
ASRTYRELDYEQY
>TRBV6-2/TRBV6-3|TRBJ2-6
ASSYSSGANVLT
>TRBV27|TRBJ2-7
ASSSETGAYEQY
>TRBV11-2|TRBJ2-7
ASSLWENYEQY
>TRBV18|TRBJ1-2
ASSPPDRGYT
>TRBV13|TRBJ2-3
ASSSRGQFTDTQY
>TRBV11-3|TRBJ2-1
ASSPGTNNNEQF
>TRBV5-6|TRBJ1-5
ASSLGQNNQPQH
>TRBV15|TRBJ2-3
ATSRVGGGSLTDTQY
>TRBV13|TRBJ2-1
ASSPGTAYNEQF
>TRBV5-6|TRBJ1-2
ASSPTRLTNYGYT